A selection of T cell receptor beta chains follows, all from one sample in a study of cytotoxic CD8 clonotypes in ibrutinib-treated CLL. The data were produced by immunoSEQ multiplex PCR, yet TCRdb's version contains in-frame clones alone and is incomplete. Among 13,000 to 15,000 clones listed, 64% were seen once. The sequencing here drew on PBMCs, taken before ibrutinib treatment. The receptors derive from a human donor with chronic lymphocytic leukemia. The CDR3 runs from the conserved cysteine through the conserved F or W. D genes are given only for firm matches. Size values are once, few and many counts, or a class for expanded clones, and some rows have none.

NA	TRBV10-3	TRBJ2-5	TRBD1	CAISPDRAHQETQYF	TGTGCCATCAGCCCAGACAGGGCGCACCAAGAGACCCAGTACTTC
NA	TRBV27	TRBJ1-5	NA	CASSRIQGRLGNQPQHF	TGTGCCAGCAGTAGAATACAGGGTCGTTTAGGTAATCAGCCCCAGCATTTT
few	TRBV6-1	TRBJ1-3	NA	CASSEADSGNTIYF	TGTGCCAGCAGTGAAGCCGACTCTGGAAACACCATATATTTT
NA	TRBV10-2	TRBJ2-3	TRBD2	CASRGLAGDQSSTDTQYF	TGCGCCAGCAGGGGACTAGCGGGGGATCAATCTAGCACAGATACGCAGTATTTT
few	TRBV19	TRBJ1-1	NA	CASSLAQMTEAFF	TGTGCCAGTAGTCTAGCACAGATGACTGAAGCTTTCTTT
NA	TRBV4-1	TRBJ1-1	NA	CASSQFDTEAFF	TGCGCCAGCAGCCAATTTGACACTGAAGCTTTCTTT
NA	TRBV10-1	TRBJ1-1	NA	CASSVRTGTTMNTEAFF	TGCGCCAGCAGCGTAAGAACCGGGACAACTATGAACACTGAAGCTTTCTTT
once	TRBV29-1	TRBJ1-2	TRBD1	CSVAGTVNTNYGYTF	TGCAGCGTTGCCGGGACAGTAAATACTAACTATGGCTACACCTTC
NA	TRBV7-9	TRBJ2-5	NA	CASSSTGQLFVETQYF	TGTGCCAGCAGCTCCACGGGACAACTCTTTGTGGAGACCCAGTACTTC
NA	TRBV11-2	TRBJ2-2	NA	CASSLGGQVYTGELFF	TGTGCCAGCAGCTTAGGGGGGCAGGTCTACACCGGGGAGCTGTTTTTT
few	TRBV19	TRBJ1-6	NA	CASRGKQGPRPLHF	TGTGCCAGTCGGGGGAAACAGGGCCCTCGACCCCTCCACTTT
large	TRBV5-4	TRBJ1-2	TRBD1	CASSLDRDRYYGYTF	TGTGCCAGCAGCTTGGATCGGGACAGGTACTATGGCTACACCTTC
NA	TRBV18	TRBJ2-5	NA	CASSVSIGWGQETQYF	TGTGCCAGCTCAGTCTCGATCGGCTGGGGGCAAGAGACCCAGTACTTC
NA	TRBV5-1	TRBJ2-1	NA	CASSLAGPLSEQFF	TGCGCCAGCAGCTTGGCCGGACCCTTAAGTGAGCAGTTCTTC
NA	TRBV7-8	TRBJ1-5	TRBD1	CASSYQSGTGGWGNQPQHF	TGTGCCAGCAGTTATCAATCCGGGACAGGGGGCTGGGGCAATCAGCCCCAGCATTTT
NA	TRBV29-1	TRBJ1-2	TRBD1	CSVTGDYGYTF	TGCAGCGTTACAGGGGACTATGGCTACACCTTC
few	TRBV11-2	TRBJ2-5	NA	CASSLFRGEETQYF	TGTGCCAGCAGCTTATTCAGGGGAGAAGAGACCCAGTACTTC
NA	TRBV5-1	TRBJ2-4	NA	CASSPEGGLGKNIQYF	TGCGCCAGCAGCCCGGAAGGGGGGCTAGGCAAAAACATTCAGTACTTC
NA	TRBV5-5	TRBJ1-4	TRBD1	CASDAGTGTEKLFF	TGTGCCAGCGATGCCGGGACAGGGACGGAAAAACTGTTTTTT
few	TRBV10-3	TRBJ2-3	NA	CAISAGDRYTDTQYF	TGTGCCATCAGCGCAGGGGATAGGTACACAGATACGCAGTATTTT
few	TRBV11-2	TRBJ2-5	TRBD2	CASSLGTSGGRQTQYF	TGTGCCAGCAGCTTAGGGACTAGCGGGGGTCGGCAGACCCAGTACTTC
NA	TRBV19	TRBJ1-1	NA	CASSFVGTEAFF	TGTGCCAGCTCCTTTGTGGGTACTGAAGCTTTCTTT
NA	TRBV5-4	TRBJ2-1	TRBD2	CASSLELTSGELPYNEQFF	TGTGCCAGCAGCTTAGAATTGACTAGCGGGGAGCTACCATACAATGAGCAGTTCTTC
NA	TRBV11-2	TRBJ2-2	NA	CASSLQFLWYKGPSGELFF	TGTGCCAGCAGCTTACAATTTCTTTGGTACAAGGGGCCATCCGGGGAGCTGTTTTTT
NA	TRBV19	TRBJ2-5	TRBD2	CASSLSGGAVETQYF	TGTGCCAGTAGTCTCAGCGGGGGGGCCGTAGAGACCCAGTACTTC
few	TRBV2	TRBJ1-1	NA	CASSETGGRGAFF	TGTGCCAGCAGTGAAACAGGTGGGAGGGGAGCTTTCTTT
NA	TRBV11-2	TRBJ1-5	NA	CASSADSLYSNQPQHF	TGTGCCAGCAGCGCGGACAGCCTCTATAGCAATCAGCCCCAGCATTTT
many	TRBV7-9	TRBJ2-1	NA	CASQAGGPYNEQFF	TGTGCCAGCCAAGCCGGGGGGCCGTACAATGAGCAGTTCTTC
NA	TRBV29-1	TRBJ1-2	NA	CSVPPRGARGYTF	TGCAGCGTTCCCCCGCGGGGGGCACGGGGCTACACCTTC
once	TRBV5-4	TRBJ1-1	NA	CASSSGGGGQVTEAFF	TGTGCCAGCAGCTCAGGAGGTGGGGGGCAAGTCACTGAAGCTTTCTTT
NA	TRBV11-2	TRBJ1-1	TRBD1	CASSPRDSWITEAFF	TGTGCCAGCAGCCCCCGGGACAGCTGGATCACTGAAGCTTTCTTT
NA	TRBV19	TRBJ1-2	NA	CASSIFRGAFGGYTF	TGTGCCAGTAGTATCTTTAGGGGGGCATTTGGTGGCTACACCTTC
few	TRBV5-4	TRBJ2-7	TRBD1	CASSLAQGARRYEQYF	TGTGCCAGCAGCTTGGCCCAGGGGGCAAGGCGGTACGAGCAGTACTTC
NA	TRBV19	TRBJ1-1	NA	CASSIPGTLTEAFF	TGTGCCAGTAGTATTCCAGGGACACTCACTGAAGCTTTCTTT
NA	TRBV5-1	TRBJ2-7	NA	CASSLAETSEQYF	TGCGCCAGCAGCTTGGCAGAGACTAGCGAGCAGTACTTC
few	TRBV5-4	TRBJ2-7	TRBD1	CASSLGGQGALDEQYF	TGTGCCAGCAGCTTGGGGGGACAGGGGGCCTTGGACGAGCAGTACTTC
NA	TRBV19	TRBJ1-5	NA	CASTRDGWQPQHF	TGTGCCAGTACCCGGGACGGGTGGCAGCCCCAGCATTTT
few	TRBV2	TRBJ2-7	NA	CASSDRQPYEQYF	TGTGCCAGCAGTGACAGGCAGCCCTACGAGCAGTACTTC
NA	TRBV20-1	TRBJ2-7	NA	CSARGQAEQYF	TGCAGTGCTAGAGGTCAGGCCGAGCAGTACTTC
NA	TRBV5-4	TRBJ2-7	TRBD1	CASSFGQGTYEQYF	TGTGCCAGCAGCTTCGGACAGGGAACCTACGAGCAGTACTTC
NA	TRBV7-9	TRBJ1-1	TRBD1	CASSLTGANTEAFF	TGTGCCAGCAGCCTAACAGGGGCGAACACTGAAGCTTTCTTT
NA	TRBV12-5	TRBJ2-2	NA	CASVPPLRVGELFF	TGTGCTAGTGTCCCCCCCCTAAGGGTCGGGGAGCTGTTTTTT
few	TRBV19	TRBJ2-5	NA	CASSIDETQYF	TGTGCCAGTAGTATAGACGAGACCCAGTACTTC
few	TRBV11-2	TRBJ1-4	NA	CASSYDGISTNEKLFF	TGTGCCAGCAGCTACGACGGGATTTCAACTAATGAAAAACTGTTTTTT
NA	TRBV5-1	TRBJ2-4	NA	CASSLGSSKNIQYF	TGCGCCAGCAGCTTGGGCAGCTCCAAAAACATTCAGTACTTC
NA	TRBV30	TRBJ1-3	NA	CALEMGYGVNTIYF	TGTGCGCTGGAGATGGGATACGGCGTGAACACCATATATTTT
NA	TRBV27	TRBJ1-1	NA	CASSLSEQVEAFF	TGTGCCAGCAGTTTATCGGAACAAGTTGAAGCTTTCTTT
NA	TRBV4-1	TRBJ1-1	TRBD1	CASSFDRGTEAFF	TGCGCCAGCAGCTTTGACAGGGGCACTGAAGCTTTCTTT
NA	TRBV5-1	TRBJ1-5	TRBD1	CASSPRQGLNQPQHF	TGCGCCAGCAGCCCCCGACAGGGCCTCAATCAGCCCCAGCATTTT
NA	TRBV19	TRBJ2-7	NA	CASSIGFSYEQYF	TGTGCCAGTAGTATTGGGTTTTCCTACGAGCAGTACTTC
few	TRBV5-4	TRBJ2-3	TRBD1	CASSFDRGTDTQYF	TGTGCCAGCAGCTTTGACAGGGGTACAGATACGCAGTATTTT
few	TRBV4-3	TRBJ1-2	NA	CASSQDRSRDGYTF	TGCGCCAGCAGCCAAGATCGGTCTAGAGATGGCTACACCTTC
NA	TRBV2	TRBJ2-7	NA	CASSLQAGTYEQYF	TGTGCCAGCAGTCTTCAGGCAGGGACGTACGAGCAGTACTTC